Each of the 2 T cell receptor beta chains below was sequenced from the same sample in a study of blood T cell repertoires in COVID-19. The table came from immunoSEQ multiplex PCR; TCRdb's copy has only in-frame clones and leaves some out. The sample includes about 210,000 clones, around 83% of them seen just once. The sample comprised peripheral blood. The receptor source for this set is a man aged 45 to 65 with active or convalescent COVID-19.

The J gene is TRBJ1-5, the V gene TRBV19, with TRBD1 matching over 7 bases. CDR1 and CDR2 from the germline V gene are LNHDA and SQIVND (reference sequence). This CDR3 contains 13 residues. With 10 bases clipped from V and 3 bases from J, the junction kept 6 bases outside the gene matches. The CDR3: CATTGAINQPQHF. DNA for the CDR3: TGTGCCACTACAGGGGCGATCAATCAGCCCCAGCATTTT.

The chain carries TRBV6-5 and TRBJ1-2, with TRBD1 identical over 7 bases. The trim removed 9 bases at V and 5 bases at J, leaving 15 bases unmatched. In germline, CDR1 is MNHEY, CDR2 SVGAGI. CDR3 size: 15 residues. The CDR3 region is CARFNPGQQNYGYTF. DNA of the CDR3: TGTGCCAGATTCAACCCGGGACAGCAAAATTATGGCTACACCTTC.